Given below is one TCR beta chain in context. The sample belongs to a study of blood T cell repertoires in COVID-19. About the study: Researchers got acute and convalescent COVID-19 samples from the United States, Italy and Spain. Sources were T cells, B-cell-depleted T cells, or PBMCs; the material itself was cDNA or gDNA.

Participant-reported clinical history was the basis for cohort assignment. How the authors handled the data: Cell counts per sample came from amplifying reference gene primers. The protocol was immunoSEQ multiplex PCR, while the TCRdb copy is restricted to in-frame clones and leaves out a portion. The DNA was the basis for D and trimming; V, J and clone size are from that table. The repertoire includes a few hundred thousand clones, about nine tenths of them detected once, and approximately 1.6% sits in the top ten. From germline, CDR1 is ENHRY and CDR2 SYGVKD. CDR3 length equals 14 residues. Trimming pared 6 bases from V and 1 base from J, leaving 12 bases between.

The chain recombines TRBV10-3 with TRBJ1-1, with a weak D call TRBD1 (6 bases). This receptor was taken from a man aged 35-49 years who had recovered from COVID-19. The sample comprised PBMCs or T cells enriched from blood (not recorded which). CDR3 in amino acids: CAIRRQAENTEAFF. The CDR3 DNA follows: TGTGCCATCAGGCGACAGGCGGAGAACACTGAAGCTTTCTTT.